A selection of T cell receptor beta chains follows, all from one sample in a study of post-analysis software for immune sequencing data. TCRdb re-called the PCR reads through MiXCR, storing one row per CDR3 protein. Of 400,000 to 500,000 distinct CDR3 sequences listed, 35% to 45% were seen once; the top ten hold 6.5% to 8%. Sequenced sample: blood. These receptors all stem from a girl aged 2 to 10 with multiple sclerosis. Each CDR3 is given with its conserved first and last residue. A D gene is named only where the DNA matches it firmly. Clone size is shown for a subset of rows, as once, few, many or a class of expanded clone.

CDR3 DNA	CDR3 protein	V gene	J gene	D gene	clone size
TGTGCCACCACCGGGACAGATTACTCCTACGAGCAGTACTTC	CATTGTDYSYEQYF	TRBV10-3	TRBJ2-7	TRBD1	few
TGTGCCATCAGTGAATCGATCAGCTACAATGAGCAGTTCTTC	CAISESISYNEQFF	TRBV10-3	TRBJ2-1	.	many
TGTGCCAGCAGGGAGGACAGGGCTAAATATGGCTACACCTTC	CASREDRAKYGYTF	TRBV12-3/TRBV12-4	TRBJ1-2	TRBD1	once
TGCAGCGTTGAAGACAGCCCAATCACAGATACGCAGTATTTT	CSVEDSPITDTQYF	TRBV29-1	TRBJ2-3	.	.
TGTGCCAGCAGCTTAGCGCCCGGACTAGCGGGAGGGTCGGAGCAGTACTTC	CASSLAPGLAGGSEQYF	TRBV7-2	TRBJ2-7	TRBD2	few
TGTGCCAGCAGCCTTACACCGAACTATGGCTACACCTTC	CASSLTPNYGYTF	TRBV28	TRBJ1-2	.	.
TGCGCCAGCAGCTTTCCCCGGGACACCCAGCAGTACTTC	CASSFPRDTQQYF	TRBV5-1	TRBJ2-7	.	.
TGCGCCAGCAGCCAAGATCGCGGGAGAGGCGACAATGAGCAGTTCTTC	CASSQDRGRGDNEQFF	TRBV4-3	TRBJ2-1	TRBD2	.
TGTGCCAGCAGCTTAACTGGACAGGGGGCCGGTGGCTACATCTTC	CASSLTGQGAGGYIF	TRBV11-2	TRBJ1-2	TRBD1	.
TGTGCCAGCAGTCCGCTAAAGGGGCGGACTGAAGCTTTCTTT	CASSPLKGRTEAFF	TRBV28	TRBJ1-1	.	.
TGTGCCAGCAGTAATCCTAGCCGAACGGATACGCAGTATTTT	CASSNPSRTDTQYF	TRBV28	TRBJ2-3	.	.
TGCGCCAGCAGCCGTACAGGCACAGATACGCAGTATTTT	CASSRTGTDTQYF	TRBV4-3	TRBJ2-3	.	many
TGCAGCTACGAATCAGAGAGCAATCAGCCCCAGCATTTT	CSYESESNQPQHF	TRBV20-1	TRBJ1-5	.	.